In its sample, the clone carrying this TCR beta chain was seen many times. This specimen belongs to a study of T-cell reconstitution after alpha-beta-depleted transplantation in children. It was with unique molecular identifiers that the TCRbeta library was prepared. MiXCR, applied by TCRdb to the PCR reads, yields one record per CDR3 protein. The sample consists of around 360,000 distinct CDR3 sequences, approximately 10% of them appearing once. This receptor was identified in a human donor who donated a stem cell graft to a child with acute lymphoblastic leukemia. The source material was PBMCs from the stem cell graft donor, sampled from the stem cell graft.

The CDR3 protein is CATLQGTGDKNIQYF. Written as DNA, the CDR3 is TGTGCCACGCTACAGGGGACTGGGGACAAAAACATTCAGTACTTC. V is TRBV24-1 and J is TRBJ2-4, with a weak D call TRBD1 (7 bases). CDR1 and CDR2 (germline): KGHDR, SFDVKD. V was pared by 10 bases and J by 3 bases, with 18 bases between. The CDR3 totals 15 residues.